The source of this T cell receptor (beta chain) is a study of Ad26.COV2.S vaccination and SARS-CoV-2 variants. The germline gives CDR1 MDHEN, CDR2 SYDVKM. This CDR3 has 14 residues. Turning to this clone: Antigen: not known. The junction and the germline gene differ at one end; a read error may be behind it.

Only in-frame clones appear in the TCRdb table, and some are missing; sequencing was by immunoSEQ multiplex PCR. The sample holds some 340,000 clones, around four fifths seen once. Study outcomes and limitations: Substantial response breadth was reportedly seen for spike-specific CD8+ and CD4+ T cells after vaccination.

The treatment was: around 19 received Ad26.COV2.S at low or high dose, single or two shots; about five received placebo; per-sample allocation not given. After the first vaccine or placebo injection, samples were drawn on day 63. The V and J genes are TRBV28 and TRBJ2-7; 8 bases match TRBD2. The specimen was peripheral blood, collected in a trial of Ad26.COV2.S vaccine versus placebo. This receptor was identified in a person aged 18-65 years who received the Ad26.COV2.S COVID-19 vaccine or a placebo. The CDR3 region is CASSPGVAGSNVPF. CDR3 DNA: TGTGCCAGCAGCCCGGGGGTAGCGGGGTCCAATGTTCCCTTC. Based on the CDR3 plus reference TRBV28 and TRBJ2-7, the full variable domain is DVKVTQSSRYLVKRTGEKVFLECVQDMDHENMFWYRQDPGLGLRLIYFSYDVKMKEKGDIPEGYSVSREKKERFSLILESASTNQTSMYLCASSPGVAGSNVPFGPGTRLTVT.